One and the same sample provided the 22 T cell receptor beta chains below, sequenced in a study of blood T cell repertoires in COVID-19. Clones were sequenced by immunoSEQ multiplex PCR, and TCRdb holds only the in-frame ones, with some missing. In the table there are roughly 290,000 clones, roughly 84% of which are singletons. Source material: peripheral blood. These receptors were taken from a person aged 70 to 85 with COVID-19, enrolled during active disease.

This sequence joins TRBV6-5 and TRBJ2-3; unclear D gene. The CDR3 runs to 13 residues. From germline, CDR1 is MNHEY and CDR2 SVGAGI. V lost 0 bases, J lost 9 bases, and 10 bases lay in between. CDR3 in amino acids: CASSYSPGQTQYF. The CDR3 nucleotides are TGTGCCAGCAGTTACTCGCCAGGCCAAACGCAGTATTTT.

The chain uses TRBV10-2 and TRBJ2-7, with 9 positions matching TRBD1. The CDR3 length is 18 residues. Trimming took 2 bases from V and 4 from J; bases not matched to a gene: 15. From germline, CDR1 is WSHSY and CDR2 SAAADI. CDR3 nucleotides: TGCGCCAGCAGTGAGCCAAGAACAAAACAGGGGGCGGGGTACGAGCAGTACTTC. Amino acids: CASSEPRTKQGAGYEQYF.

This clone was observed a few times. Other DNA sequences in this sample translate to the same CDR3. The rearrangement joins TRBV7-9 to TRBJ1-5; D is unclear. The CDR3 runs 13 residues. From germline, CDR1 is SEHNR and CDR2 FQNEAQ (reference sequence). V lost 5 bases and J 1 base, leaving 6 bases between the germline ends. Here the CDR3 DNA reads TGTGCCAGCAGCCGGGAGAGCAATCAGCCCCAGCATTTT. The encoded protein is CASSRESNQPQHF.

The V and J genes are TRBV5-1 and TRBJ2-2; 8 bases map to TRBD1. V lost 4 bases to trimming and J lost 5 bases; unmatched junction nucleotides: 7. The CDR3 is 15 residues long. Per the germline V gene, CDR1 is SGHRS and CDR2 is YFSETQ. The CDR3 coding sequence is TGCGCCAGCAGCGAGACAGGGGACCCGACCGGGGAGCTGTTTTTT. As protein: CASSETGDPTGELFF.

The V and J genes are TRBV7-2 and TRBJ2-7, with 10 bases fitting TRBD2. From germline, CDR1 is SGHTA and CDR2 FQGNSA. CDR3 length: 15 amino acids. J gave up 4 bases and V 5 bases, and 8 bases lay outside the gene matches. CDR3 coding DNA: TGTGCCAGCAGCCTTGGGGCTAGCGGGAGATACGAGCAGTACTTC. It encodes CASSLGASGRYEQYF.

V gene TRBV10-3 combines with J gene TRBJ1-1; possible D gene TRBD1, 6 bases. V lost 4 bases to trimming and J lost 2 bases, with 14 bases between them. The CDR3 sequence is 15 residues long. CDR1 ENHRY and CDR2 SYGVKD come from the germline V gene. In DNA, the CDR3 is TGTGCCATCAGTGCGTTCACAGGGCGAAACACTGAAGCTTTCTTT. It specifies CAISAFTGRNTEAFF.

This rearrangement joins TRBV2 to TRBJ1-2; D not resolved. The CDR3 has 15 amino acids. V was clipped by 6 bases and J by 3 bases, with 17 bases between them. Germline V CDR1 and CDR2: SNHLY, FYNNEI. The CDR3 loop reads CASSETPEGHYGYTF. The CDR3 bases are TGTGCCAGCAGCGAGACCCCCGAGGGTCACTATGGCTACACCTTC.

The rearrangement uses TRBV5-1 and TRBJ2-1, with 8 bases lining up with TRBD1. The CDR3 runs to 17 residues. Germline V gene lookup returns CDR1 SGHRS and CDR2 YFSETQ. V was pared by 0 bases and J by 7 bases, with 12 bases of the junction left unmatched. The CDR3 sequence is CASSLEWTGRNLNEQFF. In DNA, the CDR3 is TGCGCCAGCAGCTTGGAGTGGACAGGGCGAAACCTAAATGAGCAGTTCTTC. Based on the CDR3 plus reference TRBV5-1 and TRBJ2-1, the full variable domain is KAGVTQTPRYLIKTRGQQVTLSCSPISGHRSVSWYQQTPGQGLQFLFEYFSETQRNKGNFPGRFSGRQFSNSRSEMNVSTLELGDSALYLCASSLEWTGRNLNEQFFGPGTRLTVL.

The rearrangement joins TRBV3-1 (or the pseudogene TRBV3-2) to TRBJ1-3; D remains unclear. Germline V gives CDR1 LGHDT, CDR2 YNNKEL (reference sequence). This CDR3 is built from 16 residues. V lost 4 bases to trimming and J lost 2 bases, with 15 bases between them. CDR3 sequence (DNA): TGTGCCAGCAGCCGACCCACAGCGGGAGCTGGAAACACCATATATTTT. It encodes CASSRPTAGAGNTIYF.

The rearrangement uses TRBV6-1 and TRBJ1-2; no definite D call. Trimming removed 0 bases from V and 7 bases from J, with 9 bases in between. Germline V gene lookup returns CDR1 MNHNS and CDR2 SASEGT. The CDR3 is 13 residues long. CDR3 sequence: CASSEASRGGYTF. As DNA, the CDR3 is TGTGCCAGCAGTGAAGCGTCGCGGGGTGGCTACACCTTC.

The CDR3 nucleotides read TGTGCCAGCAGTGAATTAGCGGGGAACACAGATACGCAGTATTTT. Its translation is CASSELAGNTDTQYF. The chain uses TRBV2 and TRBJ2-3, with 8 bases that match TRBD2. Trimming removed 2 bases from V and 2 bases from J; junction bases left unmatched: 3. Germline V gives CDR1 SNHLY, CDR2 FYNNEI. This CDR3 has 15 amino acids. Based on the CDR3 plus reference TRBV2 and TRBJ2-3, the full variable domain is EPEVTQTPSHQVTQMGQEVILRCVPISNHLYFYWYRQILGQKVEFLVSFYNNEISEKSEIFDDQFSVERPDGSNFTLKIRSTKLEDSAMYFCASSELAGNTDTQYFGPGTRLTVL.

CDR3 bases: TGTGCCAGCAGCCACCGTCCGGGACAGTGGAACACCGGGGAGCTGTTTTTT. The encoded protein is CASSHRPGQWNTGELFF. The rearrangement uses TRBV11-2 and TRBJ2-2; 7 bases are a match to TRBD1. Germline V gene lookup returns CDR1 SGHAT and CDR2 FQNNGV. This CDR3 has 17 residues. The V gene end was trimmed by 5 bases and the J gene end by 1 base; junction bases not matched to a gene: 10.

V gene TRBV5-4 combines with J gene TRBJ2-2, with D unresolved. The CDR3 is 13 amino acids. Germline loops: CDR1 SGHNT, CDR2 YYREEE (reference sequence). Trimming removed 0 bases at V and 5 bases at J, with 5 bases between. The CDR3 nucleotides are TGTGCCAGCAGCTTGGCCATGACCGGGGAGCTGTTTTTT. Protein: CASSLAMTGELFF.

J is TRBJ2-1 and V is TRBV28; 13 bases line up with TRBD2. The germline V gene has CDR1 MDHEN and CDR2 SYDVKM. V was pared by 3 bases and J by 3 bases, with 14 bases of the junction left unmatched. This CDR3 region has 20 residues. In nucleotides, the CDR3 is TGTGCCAGCAGTTTGTCACCGGGACTAGCGGGGAAAGGGAGCTACAATGAGCAGTTCTTC. It specifies CASSLSPGLAGKGSYNEQFF.

The rearrangement links TRBV2 to TRBJ1-1; TRBD1 aligns across 9 bases. CDR3 size: 17 residues. Germline loops: CDR1 SNHLY, CDR2 FYNNEI. J gave up 4 bases and V 10 bases, and 19 bases lay outside the gene matches. The CDR3 reads CANTIQGAPGSITEAFF. The CDR3 DNA reads TGTGCCAACACGATACAGGGGGCGCCAGGTTCTATCACTGAAGCTTTCTTT.

This sequence joins TRBV6-5 and TRBJ1-1, with D perhaps matching TRBD1 (6 bases). CDR3 length: 13 amino acids. Germline CDR1 and CDR2: MNHEY and SVGAGI. Deletions cut 8 bases from V and 4 bases from J, with 14 bases between. CDR3 amino acids: CASRGGAGTEAFF. The CDR3 nucleotides read TGTGCCAGCCGGGGGGGGGCTGGCACTGAAGCTTTCTTT.

The chain has TRBV6-5 and TRBJ2-7; 8 nucleotides agree with TRBD1. CDR3 size: 15 residues. Germline CDR1 and CDR2: MNHEY and SVGAGI. The V segment lost 7 bases and the J segment 5 bases; nucleotides outside the gene matches: 13. DNA for the CDR3: TGTGCCAGCAATCCTATCCAGGGGGCGCGGGACGAGCAGTACTTC. Its protein is CASNPIQGARDEQYF.

The rearrangement uses TRBV18 and TRBJ1-1; D gene uncertain. V lost 0 bases and J lost 2, with 4 bases in between. CDR1 and CDR2 from the germline V gene are KGHSH and LQKENI. The CDR3 runs 13 residues. Written as DNA, the CDR3 is TGTGCCAGCTCACCACCGACTAACACTGAAGCTTTCTTT. Protein: CASSPPTNTEAFF.

The V and J genes are TRBV11-3 and TRBJ1-1; no reliable D call. Trimming stripped 6 bases from V and 4 bases from J, with 12 bases between. The length of the CDR3 is 13 residues. Germline CDR1 SGHNT, CDR2 YENEEA. The CDR3 region is CASSPSRSTEAFF. The CDR3, as DNA: TGTGCCAGCAGTCCTAGTAGGAGCACTGAAGCTTTCTTT.

This clone was detected only a few times. The rearrangement joins TRBV5-5 to TRBJ1-1; a weak D match, TRBD1 (5 bases). This CDR3 is 14 amino acids long. The V end lost 0 bases, the J end lost 3 bases, and 9 bases lay between the germline ends. Germline CDR1 is SGHKS and CDR2 is YYEKEE (reference sequence). CDR3 nucleotides: TGTGCCAGCAGCTTGGCCAGGGAACACACTGAAGCTTTCTTT. It is translated as CASSLAREHTEAFF.

The J gene is TRBJ2-5, the V gene TRBV7-9; 8 positions match TRBD1. CDR1 is SEHNR, CDR2 FQNEAQ, per germline (reference sequence). The CDR3 spans 14 residues. Unmatched junction bases numbered 8, after V lost 6 bases and J lost 5 bases. The CDR3 DNA is TGTGCCAGCAGATTGGGACAGGTGGGGGAGACCCAGTACTTC. Amino acids: CASRLGQVGETQYF. Full variable domain (remainder filled in from reference TRBV7-9 and TRBJ2-5): DTGVSQNPRHKITKRGQNVTFRCDPISEHNRLYWYRQTLGQGPEFLTYFQNEAQLEKSRLLSDRFSAERPKGSFSTLEIQRTEQGDSAMYLCASRLGQVGETQYFGPGTRLLVL.

The V and J genes are TRBV24-1 and TRBJ2-3; TRBD2 aligns across 12 bases. The germline V gene encodes CDR1 KGHDR and CDR2 SFDVKD. Losses at the gene ends were 3 bases for V and 5 bases for J; bases not matched to a gene: 5. The CDR3 is 16 amino acids. The CDR3 is CATSDASTSGRDTQYF. CDR3 in DNA: TGTGCCACCAGTGATGCCTCGACTAGCGGGAGAGATACGCAGTATTTT.